This TCR beta chain was identified in a study of vaccination and CD4 T cells after COVID-19. Across the study: At a median approximately 70 days (range 14 to 241) after dose two, post-vaccine samples were obtained. Overlapping peptides covering the spike proteins of SARS-CoV-2, HCoV-NL63, HCoV-OC43 and HCoV-229E were added to stimulate cells. Broader study findings: For convalescent patients, a median about 86% of reactive clones surfaced exclusively after vaccination.

Trimming left V 5 bases short and J 2 bases short, with 13 bases between. Germline loops: CDR1 DFQATT, CDR2 SNEGSKA (reference sequence). This CDR3 spans 13 amino acids. An Oncomine TCR Beta short-read assay was used to sequence the DNA from cultured CD4+ T cells. MiXCR, run by TCRdb on the PCR reads, gives a single entry per CDR3 protein. This table has fewer than 16,000 distinct CDR3 sequences, roughly half appearing once. Treatment reported: roughly 11-day PBMC culture with coronavirus spike peptide pools or control peptides (ViraFEST assay). Peptide-pool expansion of antigen-specific T cells preceded TCR sequencing in ViraFEST. Concerning this clonotype: Antigen unknown.

Sequencing input: CD4+ T cells from blood, cultured in vitro. This TCR was recovered from a human donor who had recovered from COVID-19. This chain links TRBV20-1 with TRBJ2-7; D possibly corresponds to TRBD1 (6 bases). CDR3 sequence reads: CSAPHREPYEQYF. In nucleotides, the CDR3 is TGCAGTGCTCCGCACAGGGAACCCTACGAGCAGTACTTC.